One sample yielded the 12 T cell receptor beta chains listed below, sequenced in a study of cytomegalovirus exposure and HLA in healthy donors. This PCR relied on a set of 60 Vbeta primers and 13 Jbeta primers. The repertoire was sequenced with immunoSEQ multiplex PCR; TCRdb's copy has only in-frame clones and lacks some. The table includes more than 120,000 clones, 78% detected once. Sequenced: PBMCs. The receptors were gathered from a woman aged 40 to 50 in good health and CMV-seropositive.

The chain recombines TRBV9 with TRBJ2-2; TRBD1 agrees at 9 bases. The CDR3 loop spans 15 amino acids. The ends lost 4 bases at V and 9 bases at J; junction bases unmatched: 10. Germline V gene sequence: CDR1 SGDLS, CDR2 YYNGEE. The CDR3 loop reads CASSLGQGSVRELFF. The CDR3 region has the DNA TGTGCCAGCAGCCTCGGACAGGGGTCGGTAAGGGAGCTGTTTTTT.

The rearrangement uses TRBV7-2 and TRBJ1-2; 9 nucleotides match TRBD1. CDR1 is SGHTA and CDR2 is FQGNSA in the germline V gene. The CDR3 length is 13 residues. V dropped 5 bases and J dropped 7; count of bases not matched to a gene: 5. The CDR3 region is CASSPGQGSGYTF. The CDR3 nucleotides read TGTGCCAGCAGCCCCGGACAGGGGAGTGGCTACACCTTC.

The chain employs TRBV29-1 and TRBJ1-1, with D possibly being TRBD1 (6 bases). Trimming left V 5 bases short and J 11 bases short, with 18 bases between. Germline values: CDR1 SQVTM, CDR2 ANQGSEA. CDR3 length: 12 residues. CDR3 sequence reads: CSVHVQGSWAFF. CDR3 coding DNA: TGCAGCGTTCATGTCCAGGGGAGCTGGGCTTTCTTT.

This chain joins TRBV7-6 and TRBJ2-6, with a possible D match to TRBD1 (6 bases). There are 19 residues in the CDR3. CDR1 and CDR2 from the germline V gene are SGHVS and FNYEAQ. The V and J ends lost 5 bases and 4 bases respectively, with 24 bases between them. CDR3 sequence (DNA): TGTGCCAGCAGCCCACAGGGCAGGGGACGGGTAGTGGGGGCCAACGTCCTGACTTTC. As protein: CASSPQGRGRVVGANVLTF.

The V call is TRBV4-1, the J call TRBJ1-2, with 7 bases lining up with TRBD1. V shed 4 bases, J shed 14 bases, and the junction held 16 bases outside the gene matches. This CDR3 contains 14 residues. Germline CDR1 and CDR2: MGHRA and YSYEKL. The CDR3 bases are TGCGCCAGCAGCCCCGACAGGGATCTAGCCTTGAGGACCTTC. It translates to CASSPDRDLALRTF.

The chain links TRBV5-1 to TRBJ2-6; perhaps TRBD1 as D (6 bases). This CDR3 has 17 amino acids. Germline CDR1 is SGHRS and CDR2 is YFSETQ. V was clipped by 6 bases and J by 0 bases, with 16 bases between them. CDR3 amino acids: CASTLMGASSGANVLTF. The CDR3 nucleotides read TGCGCCAGCACCTTAATGGGGGCGAGCTCTGGGGCCAACGTCCTGACTTTC.

This chain joins TRBV7-8 and TRBJ2-1; 11 bases are a match to TRBD1. The CDR3 spans 15 residues. Trimming at V came to 8 bases and at J to 5 bases, leaving 8 bases not matched to a gene. Germline loops: CDR1 SGHVS, CDR2 FQNEAQ. This chain's CDR3 is CASLGDRGFNNEQFF. DNA for the CDR3: TGTGCCAGCCTAGGGGACAGGGGGTTTAACAATGAGCAGTTCTTC.

V and J are TRBV30 and TRBJ2-1, with 10 bases fitting TRBD2. The V gene's germline CDR1 is GTSNPN and CDR2 SVGIG (reference sequence). The CDR3 has 16 residues. The V gene end was trimmed by 0 bases and the J gene end by 7 bases; junction bases not matched to a gene: 9. The CDR3 DNA reads as TGTGCCTGGAGTGTACGTAATAGCGGGAGGTTTAATGAGCAGTTCTTC. Translating gives CAWSVRNSGRFNEQFF.

This clone appeared a single time. The rearrangement uses TRBV6-1 and TRBJ2-3; 8 bases match TRBD1. The CDR3 has 15 residues. Per the germline V gene, CDR1 is MNHNS and CDR2 is SASEGT. Trimming cost V 5 bases and J 3 bases; bases outside gene matches: 7. DNA of the CDR3: TGTGCCAGCAGTCCAGGGGGCGCCGGGACAGATACGCAGTATTTT. Translated: CASSPGGAGTDTQYF.

The CDR3: CASSPNPGGRQPQHF. In nucleotides, the CDR3 is TGTGCCAGCTCACCTAACCCGGGGGGGCGTCAGCCCCAGCATTTT. This chain joins TRBV18 and TRBJ1-5, with a possible D match to TRBD1 (6 bases). The V end lost 3 bases, the J end lost 6 bases, and 15 bases lay between the germline ends. The CDR3 runs to 15 residues. Looked up from germline, CDR1 is KGHSH and CDR2 is LQKENI.

For this clone: Relative to the germline gene, one junction end is altered; a read error may explain this. J is TRBJ2-7 and V is TRBV28; 10 bases match TRBD1. The CDR3 spans 12 residues. Germline lookup yields CDR1 MDHEN and CDR2 SYDVKM. CDR3 sequence (DNA): TGTGCCAGCACGACAGGGGGCTACAAGCAGTACTTC. Translating gives CASTTGGYKQYF. The full variable domain, its missing parts supplied by reference TRBV28 and TRBJ2-7, is DVKVTQSSRYLVKRTGEKVFLECVQDMDHENMFWYRQDPGLGLRLIYFSYDVKMKEKGDIPEGYSVSREKKERFSLILESASTNQTSMYLCASTTGGYKQYFGPGTRLTVT.

V usage is TRBV6-6 and J usage is TRBJ2-2, with 10 bases fitting TRBD2. CDR1 is MNHNY and CDR2 is SVGAGI in the germline V gene (reference sequence). CDR3 size: 15 residues. V was clipped by 2 bases and J by 10 bases; unmatched bases: 7. This CDR3 reads CASSYVAGGPEELFF. The CDR3, as DNA: TGTGCCAGCAGTTACGTAGCGGGAGGCCCCGAGGAGCTGTTTTTT.